This T cell receptor beta chain stems from a study of cytomegalovirus exposure and HLA in healthy donors. Germline V CDR1 and CDR2: MDHEN, SYDVKM. Trimming cost V 4 bases and J 5 bases; bases outside gene matches: 7. The CDR3 is 16 residues long. The study ran its PCR with 60 Vbeta and 13 Jbeta primers. TCRdb's table, derived via immunoSEQ multiplex PCR, lists solely in-frame clones and lacks some. This table holds around 28,000 clones, about 83% found once. Sequencing input: PBMCs. The source is a boy younger than 18 in good health and CMV-seronegative. The J gene is TRBJ1-5, the V gene TRBV28, with 11 nucleotides matching TRBD1. This chain's CDR3 is CASSSPGQGGDQPQHF. Written as DNA, the CDR3 is TGTGCCAGCAGTTCTCCGGGACAGGGGGGAGATCAGCCCCAGCATTTT.